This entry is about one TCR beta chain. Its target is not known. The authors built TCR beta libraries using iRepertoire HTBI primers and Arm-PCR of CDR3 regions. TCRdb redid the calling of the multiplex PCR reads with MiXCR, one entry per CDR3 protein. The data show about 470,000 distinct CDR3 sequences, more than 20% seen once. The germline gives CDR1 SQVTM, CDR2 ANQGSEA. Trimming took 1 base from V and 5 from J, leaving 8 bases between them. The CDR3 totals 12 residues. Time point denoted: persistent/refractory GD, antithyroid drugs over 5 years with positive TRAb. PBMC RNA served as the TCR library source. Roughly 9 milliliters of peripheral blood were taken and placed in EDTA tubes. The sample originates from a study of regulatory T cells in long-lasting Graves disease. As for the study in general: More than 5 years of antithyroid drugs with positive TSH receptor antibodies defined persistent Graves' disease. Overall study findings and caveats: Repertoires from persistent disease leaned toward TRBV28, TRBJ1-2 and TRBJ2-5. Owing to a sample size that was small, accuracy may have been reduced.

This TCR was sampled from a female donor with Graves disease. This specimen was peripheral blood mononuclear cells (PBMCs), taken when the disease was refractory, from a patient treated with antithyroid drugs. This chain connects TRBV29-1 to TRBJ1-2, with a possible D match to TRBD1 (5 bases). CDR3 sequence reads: CSVEAGYYGYTF. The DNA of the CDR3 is TGCAGCGTTGAAGCAGGGTATTATGGCTACACCTTC.